This TCR beta chain was captured in a study of shared clonotypes between healthy human individuals (dated by TCRdb to 2020 to 2022). The study in broad terms: The cohort comprised a couple of women and a few men aged 18 to 49 years. For each donor, CD4 naive and CD4 memory were each given three plates, CD8 naive was given two plates, and CD8 memory was given one plate. The study deeply sequenced blood TCR repertoires of about five healthy adults to estimate repertoire size and the extent of clonotype sharing between individuals. Different laboratories and diverse techniques were used to prepare libraries and sequence TCR repertoires, to increase sequencing depth and limit assay-specific biases. Each donor's leukapheresis produced roughly between roughly 0.85 and 9.5 billion PBMCs.

CD8 naive samples were CD45RO-negative cells positively selected for CCR7, giving a CD45RA+CCR7+ population that excluded TemRA cells. The donors were healthy, HIV-negative adults with no recently reported acute infections or vaccinations. Only Caucasian adults living in Nashville, Tennessee, USA were represented among the donors. Blood was obtained by leukapheresis, after which PBMCs were separated by Ficoll-Histopaque density gradient centrifugation and cryopreserved in liquid nitrogen vapor phase. Analytical flow cytometry was used to check the purity and quantity of each magnetically sorted T cell population. Genomic DNA was isolated from every sorted fraction and measured by UV absorbance on a Nanodrop 2000c. Worth noting for this clone: It has no known antigen specificity. No much larger clone is present one base from it, and per-base qualities are unavailable.

The germline ends are 10 bases apart after V is trimmed by 4 bases and J by 6 bases. As encoded in the germline V gene, CDR1 is MDHEN while CDR2 is SYDVKM. There are 13 amino acids in the CDR3, from cysteine to phenylalanine inclusive. CDR3 DNA only is kept here, 39 bases in frame from base 1. TCR CDR3 regions were amplified from genomic DNA by multiplex PCR using the deep immunoSEQ assay. Extracted genomic DNA from each cell subset was distributed evenly across all wells of several immunoSEQ 96-well plates, and each plate was treated as a replicate. Each replicate PCR for sorted subsets received roughly 0.2 ug genomic DNA, equal to some 32,000 T cell genomes. The purified libraries were quantified using a Qubit 3.0 fluorometer, sized with a Bioanalyzer 2100, and then quantified again using the KAPA Library Quantification kit. Every immunoSEQ 96-well plate was sequenced on a separate single-read 150-cycle Illumina NextSeq 550 flow cell. In the authors' own workflow: Because only junctional sequences without quality scores were contained in the immunoSEQ output, filtering matching that applied to full-length reads could not be performed. Sequences were annotated with PyIR, a Python wrapper for IgBLAST v1.9, and V/J genes and CDR3 were assigned using IMGT germline references. Reads were filtered out if the reads had weak V/J assignments (E-value above 1e-6), no CDR3, stop codons, out-of-frame junctions, or ambiguous translated residues. V3J clonotypes were defined as sequences sharing the same inferred V gene, J gene, and CDR3 amino acid sequence. To compute the percentage overlap between repertoires, the number of shared unique clonotypes was divided by the size of the smaller repertoire. Repertoire richness was assessed with RTK rarefaction, the Chao1 estimator, and Recon v2.1 estimates of unobserved clonotypes. Generation probabilities for all TCRbeta clonotypes obtained by the gDNA method from several donors were computed using OLGA. TCRdb stores this immuneACCESS table with in-frame sequences only. Part of the clones is absent; in the studies checked, under half of the shortfall reflects unresolved V genes, and no reason is known for the rest. That table supplies the V and J calls and clone size; D and trimming were determined from the DNA. This sample comprises about 650,000 clones, roughly 96% of them detected only once. 0.085% to 0.11% of the sample goes to the ten largest clones.

What the work shows at the level of the full study, not this receptor alone: Based on pairwise subsampling, the degree of clonotype sharing among donors was expected to be affected by sequencing depth. The small number of donors limited the genetic and exposure-history diversity represented. Even with the large sequencing depth, rarefaction of the sorted-subset datasets indicated that sequencing was incomplete. Only blood was sampled, and tissue TCR repertoires likely differ from those in blood. When a handful of donors were compared, the shared fraction of clonotypes was 5% to 6.5% for naive CD4, 3% to 4% for naive CD8, 2.3% for memory CD4, and less than 0.45% for memory CD8. Naive subsets generally had larger estimated clonotype richness than memory subsets. Clonotypes shared by all four sorted-subset donors showed higher generation probabilities than non-shared clonotypes.

Source material: naive CD8+ T cells sorted from blood. The cell subset or site tag for this specimen amounts to: CD45RA+CCR7+. The chain is encoded by TRBV28 joined to TRBJ1-5; a tentative D match to TRBD1 spans 6 bases. The receptor was derived from a woman under 40 in good health. The CDR3 region has the sequence CASSWGGSQPQHF. The nucleotide sequence reads TGTGCCAGCAGTTGGGGGGGCAGTCAGCCCCAGCATTTT.